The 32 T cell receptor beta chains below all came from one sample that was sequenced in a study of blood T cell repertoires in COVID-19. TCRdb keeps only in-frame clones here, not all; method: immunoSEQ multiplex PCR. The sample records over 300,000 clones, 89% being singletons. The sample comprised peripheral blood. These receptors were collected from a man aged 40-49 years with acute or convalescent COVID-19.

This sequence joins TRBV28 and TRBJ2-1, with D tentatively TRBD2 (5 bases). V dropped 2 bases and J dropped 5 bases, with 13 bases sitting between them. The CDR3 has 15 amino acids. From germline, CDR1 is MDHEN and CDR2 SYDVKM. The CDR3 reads CASSLPGIINNEQFF. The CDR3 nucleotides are TGTGCCAGCAGTTTACCGGGGATCATAAACAATGAGCAGTTCTTC.

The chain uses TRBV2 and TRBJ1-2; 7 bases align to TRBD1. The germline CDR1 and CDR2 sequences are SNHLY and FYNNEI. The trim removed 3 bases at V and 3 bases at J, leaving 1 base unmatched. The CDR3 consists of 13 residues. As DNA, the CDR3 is TGTGCCAGCAGTGACAGGGGGGACTATGGCTACACCTTC. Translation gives CASSDRGDYGYTF.

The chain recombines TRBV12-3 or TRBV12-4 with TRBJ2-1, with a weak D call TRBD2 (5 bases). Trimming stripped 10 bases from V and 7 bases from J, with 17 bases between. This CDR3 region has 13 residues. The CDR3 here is CATSSPGRNEQFF. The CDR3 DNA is TGTGCCACTTCTAGCCCAGGAAGAAATGAGCAGTTCTTC.

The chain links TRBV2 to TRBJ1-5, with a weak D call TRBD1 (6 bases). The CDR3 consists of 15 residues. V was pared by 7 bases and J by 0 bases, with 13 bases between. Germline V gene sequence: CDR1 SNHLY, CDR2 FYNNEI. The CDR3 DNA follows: TGTGCCAGCACCAGGGGCAGGACTAGCAATCAGCCCCAGCATTTT. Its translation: CASTRGRTSNQPQHF.

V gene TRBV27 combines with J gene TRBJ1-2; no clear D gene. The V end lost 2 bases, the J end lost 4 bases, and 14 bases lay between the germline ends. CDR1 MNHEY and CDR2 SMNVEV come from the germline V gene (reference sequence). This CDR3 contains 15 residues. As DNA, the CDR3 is TGTGCCAGCAGTTTAGGAGGCGGAGGCCGCTATGGCTACACCTTC. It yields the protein CASSLGGGGRYGYTF.

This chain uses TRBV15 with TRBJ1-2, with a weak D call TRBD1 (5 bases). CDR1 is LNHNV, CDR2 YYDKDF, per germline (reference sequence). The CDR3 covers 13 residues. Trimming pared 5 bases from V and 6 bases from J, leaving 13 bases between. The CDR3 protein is CATSGPVQDGYTF. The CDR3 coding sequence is TGTGCCACCAGCGGGCCAGTACAGGATGGCTACACCTTC.

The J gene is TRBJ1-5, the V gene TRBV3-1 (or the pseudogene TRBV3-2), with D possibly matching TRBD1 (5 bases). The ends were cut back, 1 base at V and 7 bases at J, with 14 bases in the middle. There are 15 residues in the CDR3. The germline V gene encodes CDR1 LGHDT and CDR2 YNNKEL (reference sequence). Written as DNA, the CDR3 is TGTGCCAGCAGCCAAGGTCGGGGGGGGGACCAGCCCCAGCATTTT. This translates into CASSQGRGGDQPQHF.

CDR3 protein: CASSRNGADQETQYF. The CDR3 nucleotides read TGTGCCAGCAGCCGAAATGGGGCGGATCAAGAGACCCAGTACTTC. The chain uses TRBV3-1 (or the pseudogene TRBV3-2) and TRBJ2-5, with D possibly being TRBD1 (5 bases). Germline CDR1 LGHDT, CDR2 YNNKEL (reference sequence). With 4 bases removed from V and 2 bases from J, the gap between germline ends came to 14 bases. The CDR3 totals 15 residues.

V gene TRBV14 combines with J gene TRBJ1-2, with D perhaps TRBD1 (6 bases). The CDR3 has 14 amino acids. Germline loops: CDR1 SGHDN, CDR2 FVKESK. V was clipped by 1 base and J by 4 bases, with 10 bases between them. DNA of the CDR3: TGTGCCAGCAGCCAAGTAACAGGGACCTATGGCTACACCTTC. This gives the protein CASSQVTGTYGYTF.

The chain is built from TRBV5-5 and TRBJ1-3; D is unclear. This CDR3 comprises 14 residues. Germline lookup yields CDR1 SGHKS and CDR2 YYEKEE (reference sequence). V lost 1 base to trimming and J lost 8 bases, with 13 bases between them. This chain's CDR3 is CASSLTRGVHTIYF. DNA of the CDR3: TGTGCCAGCAGCTTGACGAGAGGCGTCCACACCATATATTTT. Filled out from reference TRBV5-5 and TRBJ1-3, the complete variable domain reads DAGVTQSPTHLIKTRGQQVTLRCSPISGHKSVSWYQQVLGQGPQFIFQYYEKEERGRGNFPDRFSARQFPNYSSELNVNALLLGDSALYLCASSLTRGVHTIYFGEGSWLTVV.

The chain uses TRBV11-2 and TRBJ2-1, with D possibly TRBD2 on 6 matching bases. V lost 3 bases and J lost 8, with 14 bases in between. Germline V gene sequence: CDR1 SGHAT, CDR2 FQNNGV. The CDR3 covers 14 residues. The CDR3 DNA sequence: TGTGCCAGCAGCTTCTCCGGGGGTCGGGATGAGCAGTTCTTC. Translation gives CASSFSGGRDEQFF.

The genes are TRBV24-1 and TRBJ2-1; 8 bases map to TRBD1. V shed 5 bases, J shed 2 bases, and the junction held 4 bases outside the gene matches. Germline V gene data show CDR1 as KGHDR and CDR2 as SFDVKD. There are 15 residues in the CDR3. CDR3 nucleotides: TGTGCCACCAGTGGGGGACAGGTGGCCTACAATGAGCAGTTCTTC. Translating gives CATSGGQVAYNEQFF.

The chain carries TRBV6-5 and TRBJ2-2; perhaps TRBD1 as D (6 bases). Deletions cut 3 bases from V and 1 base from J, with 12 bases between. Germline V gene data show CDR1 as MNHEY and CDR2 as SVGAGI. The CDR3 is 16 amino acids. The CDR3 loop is CASSYLGHLNTGELFF. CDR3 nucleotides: TGTGCCAGCAGTTATCTGGGACACTTGAACACCGGGGAGCTGTTTTTT.

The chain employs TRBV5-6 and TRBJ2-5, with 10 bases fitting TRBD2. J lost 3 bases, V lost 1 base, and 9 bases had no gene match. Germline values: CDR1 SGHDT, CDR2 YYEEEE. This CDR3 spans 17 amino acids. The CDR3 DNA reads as TGTGCCAGCAGCTTGTTCGGGCTAGCGGGGGCAGAAGAGACCCAGTACTTC. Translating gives CASSLFGLAGAEETQYF.

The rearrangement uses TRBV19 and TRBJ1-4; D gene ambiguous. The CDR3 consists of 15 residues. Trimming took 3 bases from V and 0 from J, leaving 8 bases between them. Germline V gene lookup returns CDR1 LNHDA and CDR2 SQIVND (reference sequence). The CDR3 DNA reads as TGTGCCAGTAGTATTTACGCGACAACTAATGAAAAACTGTTTTTT. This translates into CASSIYATTNEKLFF. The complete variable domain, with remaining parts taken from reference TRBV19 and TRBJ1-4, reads DGGITQSPKYLFRKEGQNVTLSCEQNLNHDAMYWYRQDPGQGLRLIYYSQIVNDFQKGDIAEGYSVSREKKESFPLTVTSAQKNPTAFYLCASSIYATTNEKLFFGSGTQLSVL.

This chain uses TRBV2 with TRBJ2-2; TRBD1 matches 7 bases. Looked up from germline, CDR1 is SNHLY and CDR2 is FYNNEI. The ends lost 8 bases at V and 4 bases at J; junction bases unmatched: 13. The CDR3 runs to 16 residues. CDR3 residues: CASRQLTGMSTGELFF. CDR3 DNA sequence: TGTGCCAGCCGTCAGCTGACAGGGATGAGCACCGGGGAGCTGTTTTTT.

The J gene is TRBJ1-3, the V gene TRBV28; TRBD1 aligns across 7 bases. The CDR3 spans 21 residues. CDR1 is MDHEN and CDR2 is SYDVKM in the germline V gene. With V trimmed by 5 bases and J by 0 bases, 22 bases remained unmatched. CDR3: CASSLFLRDSKFKSSGNTIYF. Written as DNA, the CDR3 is TGTGCCAGCAGTCTATTTCTTCGGGACAGCAAATTTAAGAGCTCTGGAAACACCATATATTTT.

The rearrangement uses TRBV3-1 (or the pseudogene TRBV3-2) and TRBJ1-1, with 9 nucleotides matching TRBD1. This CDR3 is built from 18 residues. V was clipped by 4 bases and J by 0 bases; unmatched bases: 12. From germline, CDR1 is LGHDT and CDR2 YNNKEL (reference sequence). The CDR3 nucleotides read TGTGCCAGCAGCCGCTCTGCCGGGACAGGGTCTGTGAACACTGAAGCTTTCTTT. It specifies CASSRSAGTGSVNTEAFF.

The CDR3 DNA sequence: TGTGCCAGCAGCCGAGTATTGGGCGTGGGCACCGGGGAGCTGTTTTTT. Its translation is CASSRVLGVGTGELFF. The gene calls are TRBV6-4 and TRBJ2-2; no clear D. CDR3 length: 16 residues. Trimming took off 6 bases at V and 4 bases at J, with 18 bases between the two ends. Germline CDR1 MRHNA, CDR2 SNTAGT.

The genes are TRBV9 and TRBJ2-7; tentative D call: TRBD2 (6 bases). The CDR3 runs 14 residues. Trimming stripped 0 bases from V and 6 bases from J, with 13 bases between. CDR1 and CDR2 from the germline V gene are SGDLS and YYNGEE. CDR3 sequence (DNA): TGTGCCAGCAGCGTAGGTAGGGGAGGAAGCGAGCAGTACTTC. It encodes CASSVGRGGSEQYF. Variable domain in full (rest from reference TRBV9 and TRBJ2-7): DSGVTQTPKHLITATGQRVTLRCSPRSGDLSVYWYQQSLDQGLQFLIQYYNGEERAKGNILERFSAQQFPDLHSELNLSSLELGDSALYFCASSVGRGGSEQYFGPGTRLTVT.

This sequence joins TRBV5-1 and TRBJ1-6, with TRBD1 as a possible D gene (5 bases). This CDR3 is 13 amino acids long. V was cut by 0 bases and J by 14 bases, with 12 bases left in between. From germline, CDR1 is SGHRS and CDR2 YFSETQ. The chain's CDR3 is CASSLAGVSALHF. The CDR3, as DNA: TGCGCCAGCAGCTTGGCGGGGGTATCGGCCCTCCACTTT.

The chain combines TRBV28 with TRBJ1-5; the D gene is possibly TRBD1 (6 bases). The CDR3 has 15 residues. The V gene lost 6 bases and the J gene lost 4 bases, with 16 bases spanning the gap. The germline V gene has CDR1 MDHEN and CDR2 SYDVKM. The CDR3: CASRIGQLGNQPQHF. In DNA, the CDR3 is TGTGCCAGCAGAATAGGACAGTTAGGAAATCAGCCCCAGCATTTT. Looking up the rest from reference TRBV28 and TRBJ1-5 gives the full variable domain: DVKVTQSSRYLVKRTGEKVFLECVQDMDHENMFWYRQDPGLGLRLIYFSYDVKMKEKGDIPEGYSVSREKKERFSLILESASTNQTSMYLCASRIGQLGNQPQHFGDGTRLSIL.

Written as DNA, the CDR3 is TGTGCCAGCAGTTACGGGCAGAGCACAGATACGCAGTATTTT. It specifies CASSYGQSTDTQYF. The J gene is TRBJ2-3, the V gene TRBV6-5; D unresolved. Germline V gene data show CDR1 as MNHEY and CDR2 as SVGAGI. Between the trimmed V and J ends, which lost 2 bases and 0 bases, there was a span of 6 bases. This CDR3 spans 14 amino acids.

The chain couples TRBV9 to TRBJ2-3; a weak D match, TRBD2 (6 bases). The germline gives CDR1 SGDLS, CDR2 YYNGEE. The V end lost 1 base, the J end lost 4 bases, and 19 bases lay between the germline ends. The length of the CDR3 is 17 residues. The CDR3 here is CASSVRHGGAGADTQYF. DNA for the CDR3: TGTGCCAGCAGCGTAAGGCACGGAGGGGCGGGCGCAGATACGCAGTATTTT.

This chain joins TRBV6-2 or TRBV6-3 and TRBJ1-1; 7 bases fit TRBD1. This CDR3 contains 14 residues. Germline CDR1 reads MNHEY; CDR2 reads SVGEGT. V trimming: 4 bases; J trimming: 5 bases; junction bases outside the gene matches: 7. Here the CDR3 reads CASSLEGALTEAFF. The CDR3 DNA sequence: TGTGCCAGCAGTTTGGAGGGGGCGCTGACTGAAGCTTTCTTT.

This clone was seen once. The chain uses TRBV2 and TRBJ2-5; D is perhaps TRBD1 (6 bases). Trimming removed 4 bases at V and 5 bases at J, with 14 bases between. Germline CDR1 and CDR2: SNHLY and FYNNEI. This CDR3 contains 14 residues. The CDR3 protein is CASSVPGAAETQYF. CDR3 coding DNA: TGTGCCAGCAGTGTGCCAGGGGCAGCGGAGACCCAGTACTTC.

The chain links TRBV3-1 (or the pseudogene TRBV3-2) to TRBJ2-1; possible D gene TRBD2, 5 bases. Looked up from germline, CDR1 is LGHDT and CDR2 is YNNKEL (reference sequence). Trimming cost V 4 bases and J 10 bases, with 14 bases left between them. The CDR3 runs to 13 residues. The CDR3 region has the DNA TGTGCCAGCAGCCCTGGACTTCGTGGGGAGCAGTTCTTC. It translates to CASSPGLRGEQFF.

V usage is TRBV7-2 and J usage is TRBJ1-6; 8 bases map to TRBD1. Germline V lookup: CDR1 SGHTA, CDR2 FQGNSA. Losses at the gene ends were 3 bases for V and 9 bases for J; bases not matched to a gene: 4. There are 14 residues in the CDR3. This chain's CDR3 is CASSLTGAGSPLHF. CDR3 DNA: TGTGCCAGCAGCTTGACAGGGGCGGGTTCACCCCTCCACTTT.

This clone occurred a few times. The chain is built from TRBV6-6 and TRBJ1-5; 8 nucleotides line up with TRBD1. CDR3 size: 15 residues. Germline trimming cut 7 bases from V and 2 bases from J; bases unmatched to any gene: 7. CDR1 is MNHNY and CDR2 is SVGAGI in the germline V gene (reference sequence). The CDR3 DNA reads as TGTGCCAGCAAGATGGACAGGGTGGGCAATCAGCCCCAGCATTTT. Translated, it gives CASKMDRVGNQPQHF.

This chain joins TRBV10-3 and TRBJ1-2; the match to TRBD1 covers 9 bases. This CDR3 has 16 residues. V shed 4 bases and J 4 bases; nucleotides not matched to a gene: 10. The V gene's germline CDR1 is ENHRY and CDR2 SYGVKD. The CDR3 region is CAISGARDRDLYGYTF. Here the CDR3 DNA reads TGTGCCATCAGTGGAGCCAGGGACAGGGACCTCTATGGCTACACCTTC.

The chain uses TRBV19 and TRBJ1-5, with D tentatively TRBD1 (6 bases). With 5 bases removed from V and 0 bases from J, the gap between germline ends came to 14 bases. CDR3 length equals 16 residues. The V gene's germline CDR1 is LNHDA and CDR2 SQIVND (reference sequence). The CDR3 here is CASSLRDTYSNQPQHF. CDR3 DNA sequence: TGTGCCAGTAGTCTTCGGGACACTTATAGCAATCAGCCCCAGCATTTT. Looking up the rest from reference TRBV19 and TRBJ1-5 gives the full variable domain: DGGITQSPKYLFRKEGQNVTLSCEQNLNHDAMYWYRQDPGQGLRLIYYSQIVNDFQKGDIAEGYSVSREKKESFPLTVTSAQKNPTAFYLCASSLRDTYSNQPQHFGDGTRLSIL.

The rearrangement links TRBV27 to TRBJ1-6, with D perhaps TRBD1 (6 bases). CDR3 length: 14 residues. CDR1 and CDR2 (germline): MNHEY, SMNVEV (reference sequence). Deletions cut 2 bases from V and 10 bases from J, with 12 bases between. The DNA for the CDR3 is TGTGCCAGCAGTTTAGTGGGGGCGTCATCACCCCTCCACTTT. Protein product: CASSLVGASSPLHF.